Each of the 30 T cell receptor beta chains below was sequenced from the same sample in a study of cytomegalovirus exposure and HLA in healthy donors. Both 60 Vbeta primers and 13 Jbeta primers went into the PCR. Sequencing used immunoSEQ multiplex PCR; TCRdb keeps in-frame clones, though not all of them. This table has fewer than 300,000 clones, about 80% appearing once. The source material was PBMCs. The receptors derive from a girl aged 2 to 10 in good health and CMV-seronegative.

The chain joins TRBV5-1 to TRBJ2-3; 12 bases line up with TRBD2. CDR3 length: 16 residues. J lost 4 bases, V lost 3 bases, and 6 bases had no gene match. The V gene's germline CDR1 is SGHRS and CDR2 YFSETQ. Here the CDR3 DNA reads TGCGCCAGCAGCTCCACTAGCGGGGGGTTATCAGATACGCAGTATTTT. Translated, it gives CASSSTSGGLSDTQYF.

CDR3 region: CASSALDRGNTEAFF. Written as DNA, the CDR3 is TGCGCCAGCAGCGCTCTGGACAGGGGGAACACTGAAGCTTTCTTT. The chain carries TRBV5-1 and TRBJ1-1; TRBD1 aligns across 9 bases. The V gene's germline CDR1 is SGHRS and CDR2 YFSETQ. The CDR3 is 15 residues long. The J segment lost 1 base and the V segment lost 4 bases, leaving 5 bases of the junction unmatched.

V usage is TRBV4-2 and J usage is TRBJ2-1, with D possibly TRBD2 on 5 matching bases. Germline CDR1 LGHNA, CDR2 YNFKEQ. Deletions cut 1 base from V and 6 bases from J, with 19 bases between. The CDR3 spans 17 residues. CDR3 nucleotides: TGTGCCAGCAGCCAAGGAACGAGCGGTAAAAGGGTCAATGAGCAGTTCTTC. Translation gives CASSQGTSGKRVNEQFF.

The chain carries TRBV2 and TRBJ2-7; TRBD1 matches at 10 bases. The CDR3 runs 16 residues. Germline CDR1 and CDR2: SNHLY and FYNNEI. The trim removed 6 bases at V and 6 bases at J, leaving 14 bases unmatched. In nucleotides, the CDR3 is TGTGCCAGCAGCAGATTGGGACAGGGGTCGAGCGGCGAGCAGTACTTC. Protein product: CASSRLGQGSSGEQYF. Filled out from reference TRBV2 and TRBJ2-7, the complete variable domain reads EPEVTQTPSHQVTQMGQEVILRCVPISNHLYFYWYRQILGQKVEFLVSFYNNEISEKSEIFDDQFSVERPDGSNFTLKIRSTKLEDSAMYFCASSRLGQGSSGEQYFGPGTRLTVT.

The chain links TRBV28 to TRBJ1-1; tentative D call: TRBD1 (5 bases). V lost 9 bases and J 3 bases, leaving 11 bases between the germline ends. CDR1 MDHEN and CDR2 SYDVKM come from the germline V gene. The CDR3 extends over 12 amino acids. For the CDR3, the DNA is TGTGCCAGTAACGTAGGGGACACTGAAGCTTTCTTT. Residues: CASNVGDTEAFF.

V and J are TRBV30 and TRBJ1-4, with 9 bases that match TRBD1. The J segment lost 8 bases and the V segment lost 5 bases, leaving 3 bases of the junction unmatched. This CDR3 is 12 amino acids long. The germline CDR1 and CDR2 sequences are GTSNPN and SVGIG (reference sequence). For the CDR3, the DNA is TGTGCCTGGGACAGGGGGGGAGAAAAACTGTTTTTT. Protein product: CAWDRGGEKLFF.

This chain links TRBV6-1 with TRBJ1-2; tentative D call: TRBD1 (5 bases). V gave up 6 bases and J gave up 10 bases, with 21 bases separating them. There are 14 residues in the CDR3. The germline CDR1 and CDR2 sequences are MNHNS and SASEGT. CDR3 bases: TGTGCCAGCAGGGCCGGACCCCCAGGGAAAGACTACACCTTC. Amino acid sequence: CASRAGPPGKDYTF.

V is TRBV6-1 and J is TRBJ2-7, with 10 bases that match TRBD1. J lost 4 bases, V lost 3 bases, and 3 bases had no gene match. The CDR3 totals 14 residues. The germline CDR1 and CDR2 sequences are MNHNS and SASEGT. CDR3: CASSETGGWYEQYF. The DNA of the CDR3 is TGTGCCAGCAGTGAGACAGGGGGCTGGTACGAGCAGTACTTC.

The rearrangement joins TRBV7-6 to TRBJ1-3, with 7 bases aligning to TRBD1. J gave up 4 bases and V 1 base, and 10 bases lay outside the gene matches. The length of the CDR3 is 17 residues. From germline, CDR1 is SGHVS and CDR2 FNYEAQ. This CDR3 reads CASSLEPTDRVGNTIYF. In DNA, the CDR3 is TGTGCCAGCAGCTTAGAGCCCACTGACAGGGTGGGAAACACCATATATTTT.

As regards this clone: In the same sample, other DNA sequences code for this CDR3. The chain joins TRBV10-3 to TRBJ2-7, with TRBD1 identical over 11 bases. The CDR3 spans 15 residues. J lost 2 bases, V lost 3 bases, and 3 bases had no gene match. CDR1 ENHRY and CDR2 SYGVKD come from the germline V gene. CDR3: CAISEPGQGAYEQYF. DNA for the CDR3: TGTGCCATCAGTGAACCGGGACAGGGGGCCTACGAGCAGTACTTC.

The V call is TRBV18, the J call TRBJ1-4; 10 bases match TRBD1. Germline values: CDR1 KGHSH, CDR2 LQKENI. The CDR3 contains 14 residues. V shed 6 bases and J 7 bases; nucleotides not matched to a gene: 5. In nucleotides, the CDR3 is TGTGCCAGCTCGCCGGACAGGGGGGGTGAAAAACTGTTTTTT. Encoded protein: CASSPDRGGEKLFF.

This clone has just one count. This chain uses TRBV5-8 with TRBJ2-2, with 7 positions matching TRBD2. The CDR3 consists of 17 residues. Germline CDR1 is SGHTS and CDR2 is YDEGEE. The V gene end was trimmed by 0 bases and the J gene end by 3 bases; junction bases not matched to a gene: 8. This chain's CDR3 is CASSLAVASGYTGELFF. The CDR3 coding sequence is TGTGCCAGCAGCTTGGCCGTGGCTAGCGGATACACCGGGGAGCTGTTTTTT.

This clone was seen a handful of times. This chain links TRBV27 with TRBJ1-2; D is perhaps TRBD1 (6 bases). The germline gives CDR1 MNHEY, CDR2 SMNVEV (reference sequence). V lost 0 bases to trimming and J lost 4 bases, with 12 bases between them. There are 15 residues in the CDR3. In nucleotides, the CDR3 is TGTGCCAGCAGTTTATCTCGGGGGGCCAGCTATGGCTACACCTTC. This translates into CASSLSRGASYGYTF.

The chain is built from TRBV7-2 and TRBJ1-4; 11 bases match TRBD1. The CDR3 consists of 18 residues. J was trimmed by 8 bases and V by 5 bases; bases with no gene match: 16. CDR1 SGHTA and CDR2 FQGNSA come from the germline V gene. The CDR3 reads CASSQGQGAALYSEKLFF. The CDR3 DNA reads as TGTGCCAGCAGCCAAGGACAGGGGGCGGCTTTGTATTCGGAAAAACTGTTTTTT.

This clone has just one count. V and J are TRBV7-9 and TRBJ1-4; 9 nucleotides align to TRBD1. From germline, CDR1 is SEHNR and CDR2 FQNEAQ (reference sequence). V dropped 5 bases and J dropped 7; count of bases not matched to a gene: 8. CDR3 length: 15 residues. CDR3: CASSATGQGREKLFF. Written as DNA, the CDR3 is TGTGCCAGCAGCGCCACGGGACAGGGACGTGAAAAACTGTTTTTT. The full variable domain, its missing parts supplied by reference TRBV7-9 and TRBJ1-4, is DTGVSQNPRHKITKRGQNVTFRCDPISEHNRLYWYRQTLGQGPEFLTYFQNEAQLEKSRLLSDRFSAERPKGSFSTLEIQRTEQGDSAMYLCASSATGQGREKLFFGSGTQLSVL.

The V call is TRBV6-1, the J call TRBJ2-7, with D unresolved. The CDR3 runs 14 residues. Germline V gives CDR1 MNHNS, CDR2 SASEGT. V shed 1 base and J shed 6 bases, with 13 bases lying between them. CDR3 protein: CASSEGPRSGEQYF. CDR3 DNA sequence: TGTGCCAGCAGTGAAGGGCCGCGGTCGGGCGAGCAGTACTTC.

The chain combines TRBV5-8 with TRBJ1-5, with 7 bases lining up with TRBD1. The CDR3 contains 13 residues. CDR1 is SGHTS and CDR2 is YDEGEE in the germline V gene. V gave up 6 bases and J gave up 6 bases; unmatched junction bases: 6. CDR3 in DNA: TGTGCCAGCAACCACAGGGGCGGTCAGCCCCAGCATTTT. Translated, it gives CASNHRGGQPQHF. The complete variable domain, with remaining parts taken from reference TRBV5-8 and TRBJ1-5, reads EAGVTQSPTHLIKTRGQQATLRCSPISGHTSVYWYQQALGLGLQFLLWYDEGEERNRGNFPPRFSGRQFPNYSSELNVNALELEDSALYLCASNHRGGQPQHFGDGTRLSIL.

This rearrangement joins TRBV6-1 to TRBJ2-7; a weak D match, TRBD2 (6 bases). Germline CDR1 reads MNHNS; CDR2 reads SASEGT. Between the trimmed V and J ends, which lost 0 bases and 4 bases, there was a span of 16 bases. This CDR3 is 16 amino acids long. The CDR3 loop is CASSEAGLPFQYEQYF. The CDR3 nucleotides read TGTGCCAGCAGTGAAGCGGGACTCCCATTCCAATACGAGCAGTACTTC.

The chain couples TRBV7-3 to TRBJ1-2; 11 bases map to TRBD1. V lost 6 bases, J lost 4 bases, and 7 bases stayed unmatched. Germline V gene sequence: CDR1 SGHTA, CDR2 FQGTGA. This CDR3 spans 15 amino acids. In nucleotides, the CDR3 is TGTGCCAGCAGTCCCGGACAGGGGGCCCTCTATGGCTACACCTTC. It yields the protein CASSPGQGALYGYTF.

J is TRBJ1-4 and V is TRBV11-2; D gene uncertain. V was clipped by 5 bases and J by 8 bases, with 12 bases between them. The length of the CDR3 is 13 residues. CDR1 and CDR2 (germline): SGHAT, FQNNGV. The CDR3 sequence is CASSQQLGEKLFF. CDR3 in DNA: TGTGCCAGCAGCCAACAGTTGGGCGAAAAACTGTTTTTT.

The genes are TRBV27 and TRBJ2-1, with unresolved D. Trimming left V 0 bases short and J 0 bases short, with 6 bases between. CDR3 size: 15 residues. The germline CDR1 and CDR2 sequences are MNHEY and SMNVEV (reference sequence). This chain's CDR3 is CASSLSTSSYNEQFF. The CDR3 DNA reads as TGTGCCAGCAGTTTATCCACGAGCTCCTACAATGAGCAGTTCTTC.

The chain joins TRBV5-4 to TRBJ1-1; perhaps TRBD1 as D (5 bases). Trimming left V 4 bases short and J 0 bases short, with 13 bases between. The CDR3 extends over 15 amino acids. The V gene's germline CDR1 is SGHNT and CDR2 YYREEE (reference sequence). The CDR3 DNA sequence: TGTGCCAGCAGCCCGCCTGGAGGGGTGAACACTGAAGCTTTCTTT. It is translated as CASSPPGGVNTEAFF.

This clone was seen only a few times. This rearrangement joins TRBV14 to TRBJ2-1; TRBD2 is a possible D gene (6 bases). This CDR3 region has 13 residues. From germline, CDR1 is SGHDN and CDR2 FVKESK. The V and J ends lost 1 base and 10 bases respectively, with 11 bases between them. This chain's CDR3 is CASSQVTSREQFF. CDR3 DNA sequence: TGTGCCAGCAGCCAAGTAACTAGCCGGGAGCAGTTCTTC.

A few counts support this clone. This chain uses TRBV19 with TRBJ1-1, with 7 bases fitting TRBD1. The CDR3 contains 14 residues. The V and J ends lost 3 bases and 4 bases, in that order; junction bases with no gene match: 5. The germline V gene has CDR1 LNHDA and CDR2 SQIVND (reference sequence). CDR3 in DNA: TGTGCCAGTAGTATGGAGGGGGCGCGCACTGAAGCTTTCTTT. This codes for CASSMEGARTEAFF.

This clone was recorded once. The chain carries TRBV10-2 and TRBJ2-7; TRBD2 is a possible D gene (6 bases). CDR3 length: 14 amino acids. The V gene lost 10 bases and the J gene lost 7 bases, with 23 bases spanning the gap. Germline-derived CDR1 and CDR2 are WSHSY and SAAADI. CDR3 in amino acids: CATTRAAEGREQYF. CDR3 coding DNA: TGCGCCACCACGAGGGCAGCGGAGGGTAGGGAGCAGTACTTC.

V and J are TRBV28 and TRBJ2-7; TRBD2 might be the D (6 bases). Germline CDR1 and CDR2: MDHEN and SYDVKM. The CDR3 has 11 amino acids. Trimming left V 5 bases short and J 9 bases short, with 11 bases between. The CDR3 DNA sequence: TGTGCCAGCAGTGTGACTAGGGGGCAGTACTTC. Its translation is CASSVTRGQYF.

Only one count was recorded for this clone. At the DNA level, this CDR3 is encoded by other sequences in the same sample as well. The V and J genes are TRBV9 and TRBJ1-6; D ambiguous. CDR3 size: 16 residues. Trimming shortened V by 0 bases and J by 0 bases, and 7 bases separated the two germline ends. Germline CDR1 reads SGDLS; CDR2 reads YYNGEE. CDR3 region: CASSVGGSSYNSPLHF. CDR3 DNA sequence: TGTGCCAGCAGCGTAGGTGGCAGCTCCTATAATTCACCCCTCCACTTT.

This chain joins TRBV25-1 and TRBJ1-1; D perhaps matches TRBD1 (6 bases). This CDR3 is 11 amino acids long. Trimming cost V 9 bases and J 5 bases, with 10 bases left between them. CDR1 and CDR2 from the germline V gene are MGHDK and SYGVNS. CDR3 bases: TGTGCCAGTTACAGGGCAACTGAAGCTTTCTTT. Its translation: CASYRATEAFF.

This chain joins TRBV13 and TRBJ2-1; 12 bases match TRBD2. Germline V gene sequence: CDR1 PRHDT, CDR2 FYEKMQ (reference sequence). J was trimmed by 3 bases and V by 5 bases; bases with no gene match: 2. This CDR3 spans 15 amino acids. CDR3 sequence: CASSPTSGGYNEQFF. CDR3 coding DNA: TGTGCCAGCAGCCCGACTAGCGGGGGCTACAATGAGCAGTTCTTC.

The rearrangement joins TRBV30 to TRBJ2-5; no clear D. Germline V gives CDR1 GTSNPN, CDR2 SVGIG (reference sequence). Trimming cost V 2 bases and J 7 bases, with 11 bases left between them. This CDR3 comprises 12 residues. The CDR3 spells CAWSIYRGTQYF. The DNA for the CDR3 is TGTGCCTGGAGTATTTATCGCGGGACCCAGTACTTC.